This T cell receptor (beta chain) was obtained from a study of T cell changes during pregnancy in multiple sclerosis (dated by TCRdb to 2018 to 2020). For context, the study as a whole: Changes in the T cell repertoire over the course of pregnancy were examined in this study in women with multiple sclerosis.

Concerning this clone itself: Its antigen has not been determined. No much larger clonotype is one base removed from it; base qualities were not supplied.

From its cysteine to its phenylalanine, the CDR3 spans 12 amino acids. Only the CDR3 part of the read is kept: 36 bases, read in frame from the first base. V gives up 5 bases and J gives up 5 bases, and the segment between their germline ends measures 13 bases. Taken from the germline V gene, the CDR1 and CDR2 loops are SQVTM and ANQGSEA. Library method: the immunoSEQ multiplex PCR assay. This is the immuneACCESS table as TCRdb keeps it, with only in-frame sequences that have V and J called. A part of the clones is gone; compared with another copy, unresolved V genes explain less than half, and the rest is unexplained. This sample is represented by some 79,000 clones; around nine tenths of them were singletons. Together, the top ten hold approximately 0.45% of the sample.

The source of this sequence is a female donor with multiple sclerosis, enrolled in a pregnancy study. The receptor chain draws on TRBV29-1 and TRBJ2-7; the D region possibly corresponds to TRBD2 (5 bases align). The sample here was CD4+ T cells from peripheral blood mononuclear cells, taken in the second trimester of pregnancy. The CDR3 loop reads CSVSGVRDEQYF. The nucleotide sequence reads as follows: TGCAGCGTTTCCGGGGTAAGAGACGAGCAGTACTTC.